This TCR beta chain was identified in a study of cytotoxic CD8 clonotypes in ibrutinib-treated CLL. Across the whole study: Patients: some 11 relapsed/refractory, roughly 14 treatment-naive, under 18 IGHV unmutated.

Profiled with immunoSEQ multiplex PCR; TCRdb holds only in-frame clones, not every one. Of tens of thousands of clones listed, about 69% are singletons. V lost 4 bases and J lost 13, with 17 bases in between. The CDR3 has 14 residues. Germline values: CDR1 SNHLY, CDR2 FYNNEI. This clone was seen more than once but under ten times. The starting material was PBMCs, obtained after 24 months of ibrutinib treatment. The chain has TRBV2 and TRBJ1-6; the D gene is possibly TRBD1 (6 bases). The sequence came from a human donor with chronic lymphocytic leukemia. CDR3 bases: TGTGCCAGCAGTGGAGAAGGACAGCTCTTCCCCCTCCACTTT. This translates into CASSGEGQLFPLHF.